The 8 T cell receptor beta chains listed next were all sequenced from one sample in a study of T cell responses to AZD1222 COVID-19 vaccine (dated by TCRdb to the early 2020s). The library was prepared using the immunoSEQ multiplex PCR assay. Here the immuneACCESS table is served through TCRdb, limited to in-frame sequences with V and J called. Missing clones are a known gap in these copies; in checked studies unresolved V genes cover under half, and the rest lacks a known reason. This sample gives about 120,000 clones in total; roughly nine tenths of them show up just once. The ten largest make up 2.5% to 3% of the sample. This specimen's time point label, per the study, means: about 28 days (+/-7) after the second vaccine dose. The source material was peripheral blood, sampled 28 days after the second AZD1222 dose. These TCRs come from an adult who received the AZD1222 COVID-19 vaccine.

This chain uses TRBV5-6 with TRBJ2-5, with TRBD1 identical over 9 bases. V trimming: 4 bases; J trimming: 2 bases; junction bases outside the gene matches: 6. Per the germline V gene, CDR1 is SGHDT and CDR2 is YYEEEE. The CDR3 loop spans 15 amino acids. The CDR3 reads CASSHGTGLQETQYF. The CDR3 DNA reads as TGTGCCAGCAGCCACGGGACAGGGCTTCAAGAGACCCAGTACTTC.

The table lists this clone with a count of one. This chain uses TRBV6-5 with TRBJ2-7, with 8 bases fitting TRBD2. Germline V gene lookup returns CDR1 MNHEY and CDR2 SVGAGI. This CDR3 has 14 amino acids. J gave up 0 bases and V 6 bases, and 4 bases lay outside the gene matches. The CDR3 here is CASRSGGSSYEQYF. As DNA, the CDR3 is TGTGCCAGCAGGAGCGGGGGTAGCTCCTACGAGCAGTACTTC.

This clone turned up a few times. The rearrangement joins TRBV5-4 to TRBJ2-7; no clear D gene. Trimming stripped 4 bases from V and 0 bases from J, with 11 bases between. This CDR3 region has 14 residues. Germline V gene data show CDR1 as SGHNT and CDR2 as YYREEE (reference sequence). The CDR3: CASSPSKASYEQYF. The CDR3 nucleotides are TGTGCCAGCAGCCCGTCTAAGGCCTCCTACGAGCAGTACTTC.

This sequence joins TRBV21-1 and TRBJ2-7; TRBD1, as called in the table, went unchecked against the DNA. TRBV21-1 is a listed pseudogene. The CDR3 runs to 13 residues. CDR3 coding DNA: TGTGCCAGCAGCCGGGGACAGGGCTACGAGCAGTACTTC. Amino acid sequence: CASSRGQGYEQYF.

This sequence joins TRBV5-4 and TRBJ1-5, with D maybe TRBD1 (6 bases). This CDR3 has 14 residues. V shed 0 bases and J shed 9 bases, with 13 bases lying between them. Per germline, CDR1 SGHNT and CDR2 YYREEE (reference sequence). CDR3 region: CASSLEGVRRPQHF. The CDR3 DNA sequence: TGTGCCAGCAGCTTGGAGGGGGTGAGGAGGCCCCAGCATTTT.

The chain uses TRBV6-5 and TRBJ1-1; a possible D gene is TRBD1 (6 bases). Deletions cut 0 bases from V and 8 bases from J, with 13 bases between. The germline V gene has CDR1 MNHEY and CDR2 SVGAGI. The CDR3 spans 14 residues. The CDR3 here is CASSYSSGGLEAFF. CDR3 in DNA: TGTGCCAGCAGTTACTCGAGCGGGGGGCTCGAAGCTTTCTTT.

V usage is TRBV30 and J usage is TRBJ2-3; TRBD2 aligns across 10 bases. Unmatched junction bases numbered 21, after V lost 8 bases and J lost 7 bases. The CDR3 has 17 residues. Germline CDR1 GTSNPN, CDR2 SVGIG (reference sequence). This CDR3 is CARTGSGGGHRGHTQYF. The CDR3 DNA sequence: TGTGCCCGGACGGGAAGCGGGGGGGGACATAGGGGCCATACGCAGTATTTT.

V and J are TRBV27 and TRBJ2-4, with D perhaps TRBD2 (6 bases). The V and J ends lost 5 bases and 0 bases respectively, with 14 bases between them. There are 16 residues in the CDR3. The germline V gene encodes CDR1 MNHEY and CDR2 SMNVEV (reference sequence). In nucleotides, the CDR3 is TGTGCCAGCAGTGTCGAACTAGCCCTAGCCAAAAACATTCAGTACTTC. As protein: CASSVELALAKNIQYF.